Detailed here is one T cell receptor (beta chain). Its antigen is unidentified. This sample is drawn from a study of T-cell reconstitution after alpha-beta-depleted transplantation in children. Study-wide results and limits: A year had passed since transplant, and T-cell counts and diversity by then came mostly from newly produced T cells. At day 60, the high TCRbeta diversity found in some patients originated from recipient T cells and thymic progenitors that had survived. The origin of alpha-beta T cells about two months after transplant was reportedly several hundred expanded graft clones.

Trimming left V 3 bases short and J 6 bases short, with 12 bases between. The length of the CDR3 is 13 residues. Unique molecular identifiers were incorporated into the prepared TCRbeta library. Each CDR3 protein gets one entry after TCRdb re-called the PCR reads with MiXCR. The repertoire holds about 980,000 distinct CDR3 sequences, with roughly 29% as singletons. This sequence originates from a boy under two years old who had a stem cell transplant for SCID, so the T cells may come from the graft donor. The sequencing used PBMCs, mostly from graft donor cells, collected 360 days after TCRalphabeta/CD19-depleted stem cell transplant. V gene TRBV12-3 or TRBV12-4 combines with J gene TRBJ2-7, with D possibly matching TRBD2 (6 bases). The CDR3 coding sequence is TGTGCCAGCAGTTTTTCGGGGGTCGGCGAGCAGTACTTC. Amino acid sequence: CASSFSGVGEQYF.